This T cell receptor beta chain was sequenced for a study of T-cell reconstitution after alpha-beta-depleted transplantation in children. Whole-study results and caveats: For some patients, TCRbeta diversity was high at day 60 because of recipient T cells and thymic progenitors that survived. Newly produced T cells mostly provided counts and TCRbeta diversity after one year, as hyperexpanded clones declined. Several hundred rapidly expanded clones from non-depleted graft cells reportedly supplied alpha-beta T cells about two months post-transplant.

Germline values: CDR1 DFQATT, CDR2 SNEGSKA (reference sequence). The V segment lost 3 bases and the J segment 3 bases; nucleotides outside the gene matches: 1. The CDR3 is 12 residues long. Unique molecular identifiers were incorporated when the TCRbeta library was constructed. TCRdb fed the PCR reads into MiXCR, producing one record per CDR3 protein. The repertoire holds about 130,000 distinct CDR3 sequences, with more than 9.5% as singletons. Details on this clonotype: Its antigen remains unknown.

This clonotype was sampled from a girl less than two years old who had a stem cell transplant for combined immunodeficiency, so the T cells may come from the graft donor. The V call is TRBV20-1, the J call TRBJ2-7; 8 bases are a match to TRBD2. Here the sequenced sample was PBMCs, mostly from graft donor cells, taken 180 days after TCRalphabeta/CD19-depleted stem cell transplant. The CDR3 region has the DNA TGCAGTGCTAGCCGGGGGGGCTACGAGCAGTACTTC. Translated: CSASRGGYEQYF.